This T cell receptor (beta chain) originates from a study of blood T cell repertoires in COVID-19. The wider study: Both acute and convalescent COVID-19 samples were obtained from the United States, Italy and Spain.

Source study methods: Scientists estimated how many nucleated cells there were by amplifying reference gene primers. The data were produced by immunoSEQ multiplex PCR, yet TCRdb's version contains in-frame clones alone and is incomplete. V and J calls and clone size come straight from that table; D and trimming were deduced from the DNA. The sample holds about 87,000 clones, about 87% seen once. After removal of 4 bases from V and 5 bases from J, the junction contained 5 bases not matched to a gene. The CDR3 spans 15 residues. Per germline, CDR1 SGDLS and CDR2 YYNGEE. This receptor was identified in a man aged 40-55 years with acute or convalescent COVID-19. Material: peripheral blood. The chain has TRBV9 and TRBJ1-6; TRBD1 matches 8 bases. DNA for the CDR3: TGTGCCAGCAGCCCTCAGGGGGCTAATAATTCACCCCTCCACTTT. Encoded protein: CASSPQGANNSPLHF.